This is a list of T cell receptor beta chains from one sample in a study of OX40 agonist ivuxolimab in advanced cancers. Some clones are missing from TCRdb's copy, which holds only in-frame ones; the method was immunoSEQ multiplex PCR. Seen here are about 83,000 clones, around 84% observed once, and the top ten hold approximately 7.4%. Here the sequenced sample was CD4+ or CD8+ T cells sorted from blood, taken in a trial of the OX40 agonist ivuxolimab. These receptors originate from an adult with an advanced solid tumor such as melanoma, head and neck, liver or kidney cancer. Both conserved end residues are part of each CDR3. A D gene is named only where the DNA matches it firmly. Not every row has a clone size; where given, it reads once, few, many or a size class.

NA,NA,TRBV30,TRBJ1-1,CAWSTLGGTEAFF,TGTGCCTGGTCGACCTTAGGGGGGACTGAAGCTTTCTTT
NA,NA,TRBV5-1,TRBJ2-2,CASSLVTSGTMNTGELFF,TGCGCCAGCAGCTTAGTAACCTCCGGGACAATGAACACCGGGGAGCTGTTTTTT
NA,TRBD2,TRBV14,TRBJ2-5,CASTSSGRSETQYF,TGTGCCAGCACATCAAGCGGGAGGTCGGAGACCCAGTACTTC
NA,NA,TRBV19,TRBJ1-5,CASSPSRDSRDQPQHF,TGTGCCAGTAGTCCCTCACGTGATAGCCGGGATCAGCCCCAGCATTTT
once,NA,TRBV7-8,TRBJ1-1,CASSLKGLNTEAFF,TGTGCCAGCAGCTTAAAAGGATTGAACACTGAAGCTTTCTTT
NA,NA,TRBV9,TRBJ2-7,CASSPANYEQYF,TGTGCCAGCAGCCCTGCTAACTACGAGCAGTACTTC
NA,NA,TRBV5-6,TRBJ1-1,CASLGRGTEAFF,TGTGCCAGCCTGGGGCGGGGGACTGAAGCTTTCTTT
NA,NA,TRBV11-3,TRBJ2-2,CASSSHRATTGELFF,TGTGCCAGCAGCTCCCACAGGGCGACCACCGGGGAGCTGTTTTTT
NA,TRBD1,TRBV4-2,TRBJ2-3,CASSRGQTGGTDTQYF,TGTGCCAGCAGCCGGGGACAGACAGGGGGCACAGATACGCAGTATTTT
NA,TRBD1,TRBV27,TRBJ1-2,CASKRDRTNYGYTF,TGTGCCAGCAAGAGGGACAGGACAAACTATGGCTACACCTTC
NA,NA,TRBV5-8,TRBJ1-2,CASSLSLNYGYTF,TGTGCCAGCAGCTTGTCTCTTAACTATGGCTACACCTTC
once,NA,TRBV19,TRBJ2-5,CASSRADQETQYF,TGTGCCAGTAGTCGGGCAGACCAAGAGACCCAGTACTTC
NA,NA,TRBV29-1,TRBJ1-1,CSSLTGSNTEAFF,TGCAGCTCCTTAACAGGGTCGAACACTGAAGCTTTCTTT
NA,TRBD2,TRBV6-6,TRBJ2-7,CASSYGEGNRVEQYF,TGTGCCAGCAGTTACGGGGAGGGTAATCGAGTGGAGCAGTACTTC
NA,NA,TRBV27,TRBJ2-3,CASMTTDTQYF,TGTGCCAGCATGACCACAGATACGCAGTATTTT
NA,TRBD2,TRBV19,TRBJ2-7,CASSISPAGSYEQYF,TGTGCCAGTAGTATAAGCCCAGCGGGGAGCTACGAGCAGTACTTC
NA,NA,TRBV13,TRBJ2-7,CASSLLEDEQYF,TGTGCCAGCAGCCTCCTTGAGGACGAGCAGTACTTC
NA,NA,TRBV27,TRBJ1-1,CASSFRGGSMNTEAFF,TGTGCCAGCAGTTTTCGGGGAGGTAGCATGAACACTGAAGCTTTCTTT
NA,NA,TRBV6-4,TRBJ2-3,CASSDSPFAGPTDTQYF,TGTGCCAGCAGTGACTCCCCTTTTGCGGGACCCACAGATACGCAGTATTTT
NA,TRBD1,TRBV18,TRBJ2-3,CASSPGQGRWTDTQYF,TGTGCCAGCTCACCCGGACAGGGGAGGTGGACAGATACGCAGTATTTT
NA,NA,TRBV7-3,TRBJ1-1,CASSLEGGFMNTEAFF,TGTGCCAGCAGCCTAGAAGGGGGATTTATGAACACTGAAGCTTTCTTT
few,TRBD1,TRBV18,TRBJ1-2,CASSPEQGAGYGYTF,TGTGCCAGCTCACCAGAACAGGGGGCTGGCTATGGCTACACCTTC
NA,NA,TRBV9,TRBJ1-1,CASSPTGTAEAFF,TGTGCCAGCAGCCCTACCGGGACGGCCGAAGCTTTCTTT
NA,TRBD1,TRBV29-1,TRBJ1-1,CSVGGRGTEAFF,TGCAGCGTTGGGGGCAGGGGGACTGAAGCTTTCTTT
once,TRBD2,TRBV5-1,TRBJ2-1,CASRTSDNNEQFF,TGCGCCAGTCGGACTAGCGACAATAATGAGCAGTTCTTC
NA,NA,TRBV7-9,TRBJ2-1,CASSPPGVVNEQFF,TGTGCCAGCAGCCCCCCGGGGGTAGTCAATGAGCAGTTCTTC
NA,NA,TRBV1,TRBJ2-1,CASSQDLFTSRGNEQFF,TGCGCCAGCAGCCAAGATCTATTCACTAGCAGGGGCAATGAGCAGTTCTTC
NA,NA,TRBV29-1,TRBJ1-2,CSVETDDYGYTF,TGCAGCGTCGAGACAGACGACTATGGCTACACCTTC
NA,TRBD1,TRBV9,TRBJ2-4,CASSGTGGGLGKNIQYF,TGTGCCAGCAGCGGGACAGGGGGCGGATTGGGCAAAAACATTCAGTACTTC
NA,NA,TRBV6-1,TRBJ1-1,CASSEAPGTSVAFF,TGTGCCAGCAGTGAAGCCCCCGGGACGTCGGTGGCTTTCTTT
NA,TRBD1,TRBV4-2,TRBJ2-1,CASSQGRGRARGQFF,TGTGCCAGCAGCCAAGGCAGGGGGCGTGCGCGGGGGCAGTTCTTC
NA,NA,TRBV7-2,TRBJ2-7,CASSFSGEVFHEQYF,TGTGCCAGCAGCTTTTCAGGGGAGGTATTCCACGAGCAGTACTTC
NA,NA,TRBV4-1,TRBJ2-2,CASSQDPRGTGELFF,TGCGCCAGCAGCCAAGATCCACGGGGCACCGGGGAGCTGTTTTTT
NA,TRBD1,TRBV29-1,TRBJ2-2,CSVEKGDRVAGELFF,TGCAGCGTTGAAAAAGGGGACAGGGTCGCCGGGGAGCTGTTTTTT
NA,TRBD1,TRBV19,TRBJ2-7,CATGQGTYEQYF,TGTGCCACCGGACAGGGAACCTACGAGCAGTACTTC
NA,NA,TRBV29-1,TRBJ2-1,CSVKGFNEQFF,TGCAGCGTTAAGGGGTTTAATGAGCAGTTCTTC
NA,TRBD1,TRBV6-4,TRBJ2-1,CASSDSRGQGADEQFF,TGTGCCAGCAGTGACTCTCGGGGACAGGGGGCGGATGAGCAGTTCTTC
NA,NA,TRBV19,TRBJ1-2,CASKDQGKPYGYTF,TGTGCCAGTAAAGACCAAGGAAAACCCTATGGCTACACCTTC
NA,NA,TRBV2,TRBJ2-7,CASSRDFYEQYF,TGTGCCAGCAGTCGCGATTTCTACGAGCAGTACTTC
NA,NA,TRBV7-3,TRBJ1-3,CASSRGLGGSSGNTIYF,TGTGCCAGCAGCAGGGGCCTCGGGGGGTCCTCTGGAAACACCATATATTTT
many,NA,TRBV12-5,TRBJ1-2,CASGLGAGVASGGYTF,TGTGCTAGTGGTTTAGGCGCGGGGGTGGCGTCAGGGGGCTACACCTTC
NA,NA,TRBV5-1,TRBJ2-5,CASSPPAGRGGETQYF,TGCGCCAGCAGCCCCCCGGCGGGCAGGGGAGGAGAGACCCAGTACTTC